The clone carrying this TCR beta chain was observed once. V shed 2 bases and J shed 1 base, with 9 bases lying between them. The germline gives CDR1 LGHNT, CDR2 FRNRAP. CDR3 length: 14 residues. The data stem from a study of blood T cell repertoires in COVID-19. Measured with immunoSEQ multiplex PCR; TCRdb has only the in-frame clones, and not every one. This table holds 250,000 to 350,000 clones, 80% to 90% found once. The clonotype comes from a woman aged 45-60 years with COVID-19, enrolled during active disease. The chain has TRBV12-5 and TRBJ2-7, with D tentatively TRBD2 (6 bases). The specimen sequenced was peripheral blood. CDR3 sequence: CASGLRLDSYEQYF. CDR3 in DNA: TGTGCTAGTGGTTTGCGACTAGATTCCTACGAGCAGTACTTC.